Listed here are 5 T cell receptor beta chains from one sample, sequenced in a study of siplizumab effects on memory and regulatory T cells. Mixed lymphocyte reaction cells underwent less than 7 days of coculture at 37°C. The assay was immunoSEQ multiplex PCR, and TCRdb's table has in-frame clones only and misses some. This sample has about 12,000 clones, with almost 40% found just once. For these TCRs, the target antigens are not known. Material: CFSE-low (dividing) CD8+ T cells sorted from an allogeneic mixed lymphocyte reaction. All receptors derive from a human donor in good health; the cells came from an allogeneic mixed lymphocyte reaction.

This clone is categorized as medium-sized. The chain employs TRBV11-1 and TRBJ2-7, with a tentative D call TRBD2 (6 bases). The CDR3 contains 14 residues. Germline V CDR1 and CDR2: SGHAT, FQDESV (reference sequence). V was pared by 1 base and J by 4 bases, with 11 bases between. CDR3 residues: CASSLEVADYEQYF. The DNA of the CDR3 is TGTGCCAGCAGCTTAGAGGTAGCGGATTACGAGCAGTACTTC.

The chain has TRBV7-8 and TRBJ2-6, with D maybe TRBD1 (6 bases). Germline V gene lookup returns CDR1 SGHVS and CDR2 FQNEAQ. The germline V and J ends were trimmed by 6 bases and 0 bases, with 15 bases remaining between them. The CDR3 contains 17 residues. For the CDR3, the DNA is TGTGCCAGCAGGTTGGGGGCGGGCTTCTCTGGGGCCAACGTCCTGACTTTC. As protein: CASRLGAGFSGANVLTF.

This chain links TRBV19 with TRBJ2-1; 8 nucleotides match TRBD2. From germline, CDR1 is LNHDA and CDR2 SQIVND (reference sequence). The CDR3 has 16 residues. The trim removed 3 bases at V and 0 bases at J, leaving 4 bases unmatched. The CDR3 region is CASSIGLANSYNEQFF. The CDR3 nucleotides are TGTGCCAGTAGTATCGGACTAGCTAACTCCTACAATGAGCAGTTCTTC. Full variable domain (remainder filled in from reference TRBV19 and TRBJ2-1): DGGITQSPKYLFRKEGQNVTLSCEQNLNHDAMYWYRQDPGQGLRLIYYSQIVNDFQKGDIAEGYSVSREKKESFPLTVTSAQKNPTAFYLCASSIGLANSYNEQFFGPGTRLTVL.

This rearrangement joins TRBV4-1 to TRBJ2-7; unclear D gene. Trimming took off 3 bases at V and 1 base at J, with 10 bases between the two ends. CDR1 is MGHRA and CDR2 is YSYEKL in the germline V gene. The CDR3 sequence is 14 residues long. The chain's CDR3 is CASSHPGDSYEQYF. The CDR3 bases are TGCGCCAGCAGCCACCCTGGGGATTCCTACGAGCAGTACTTC.

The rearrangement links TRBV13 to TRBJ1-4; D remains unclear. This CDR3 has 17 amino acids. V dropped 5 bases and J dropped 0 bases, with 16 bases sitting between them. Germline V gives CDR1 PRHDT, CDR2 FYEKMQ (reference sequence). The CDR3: CASSAGRAVPTNEKLFF. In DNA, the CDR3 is TGTGCCAGCAGCGCGGGCAGAGCCGTACCAACTAATGAAAAACTGTTTTTT.